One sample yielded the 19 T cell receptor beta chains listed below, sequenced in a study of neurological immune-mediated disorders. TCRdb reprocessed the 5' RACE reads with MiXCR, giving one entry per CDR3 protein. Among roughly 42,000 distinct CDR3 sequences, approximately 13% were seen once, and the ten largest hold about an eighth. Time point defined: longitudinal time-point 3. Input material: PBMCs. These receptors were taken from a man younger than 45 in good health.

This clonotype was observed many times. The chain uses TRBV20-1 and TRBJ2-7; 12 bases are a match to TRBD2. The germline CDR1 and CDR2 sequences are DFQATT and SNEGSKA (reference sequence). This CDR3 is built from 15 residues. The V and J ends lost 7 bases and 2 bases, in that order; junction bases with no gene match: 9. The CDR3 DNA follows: TGCAGTGTCAGTAAACCTAGCGGGAGGGCCTACGAGCAGTACTTC. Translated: CSVSKPSGRAYEQYF.

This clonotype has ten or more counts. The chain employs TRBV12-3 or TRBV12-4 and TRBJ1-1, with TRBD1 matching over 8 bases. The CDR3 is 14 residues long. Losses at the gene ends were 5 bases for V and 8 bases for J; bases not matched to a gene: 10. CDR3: CASSLGTGVREAFF. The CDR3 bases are TGTGCCAGCAGTCTCGGGACAGGCGTGAGGGAAGCTTTCTTT.

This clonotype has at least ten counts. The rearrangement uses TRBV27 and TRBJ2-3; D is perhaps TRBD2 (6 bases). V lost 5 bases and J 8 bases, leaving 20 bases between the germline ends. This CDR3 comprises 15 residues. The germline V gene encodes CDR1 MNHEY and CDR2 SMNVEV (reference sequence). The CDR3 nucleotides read TGTGCCAGCAGTCCCCGAGCGGGTACCTGGGGTACGCAGTATTTT. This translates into CASSPRAGTWGTQYF.

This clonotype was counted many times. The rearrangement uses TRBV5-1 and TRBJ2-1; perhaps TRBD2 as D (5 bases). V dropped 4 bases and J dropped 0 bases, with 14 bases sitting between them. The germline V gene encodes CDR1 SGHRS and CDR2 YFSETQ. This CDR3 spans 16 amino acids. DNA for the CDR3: TGCGCCAGCAGCCCGAGCGGCCGGAGCTCCTACAATGAGCAGTTCTTC. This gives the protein CASSPSGRSSYNEQFF.

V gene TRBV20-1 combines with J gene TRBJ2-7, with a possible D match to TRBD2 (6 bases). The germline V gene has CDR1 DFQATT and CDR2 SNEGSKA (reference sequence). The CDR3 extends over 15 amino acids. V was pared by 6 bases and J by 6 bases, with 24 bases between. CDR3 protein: CSAPTSGTEVGEQYF. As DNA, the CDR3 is TGCAGTGCCCCCACCTCCGGGACTGAAGTAGGCGAGCAGTACTTC.

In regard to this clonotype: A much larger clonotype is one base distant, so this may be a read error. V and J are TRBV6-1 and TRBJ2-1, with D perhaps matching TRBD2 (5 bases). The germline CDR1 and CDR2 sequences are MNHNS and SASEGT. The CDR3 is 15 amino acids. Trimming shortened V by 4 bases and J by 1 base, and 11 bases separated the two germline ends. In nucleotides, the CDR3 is TGTGCCAGCAGTGTTGCGAGAGGGTCCTACAATGAGCAGTTCTTC. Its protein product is CASSVARGSYNEQFF.

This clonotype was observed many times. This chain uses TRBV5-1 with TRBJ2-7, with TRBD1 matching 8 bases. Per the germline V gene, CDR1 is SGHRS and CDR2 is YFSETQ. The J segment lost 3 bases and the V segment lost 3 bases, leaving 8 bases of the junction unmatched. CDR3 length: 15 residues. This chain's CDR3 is CASSSTGTGVYEQYF. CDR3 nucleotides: TGCGCCAGCAGCTCCACCGGGACAGGAGTCTACGAGCAGTACTTC.

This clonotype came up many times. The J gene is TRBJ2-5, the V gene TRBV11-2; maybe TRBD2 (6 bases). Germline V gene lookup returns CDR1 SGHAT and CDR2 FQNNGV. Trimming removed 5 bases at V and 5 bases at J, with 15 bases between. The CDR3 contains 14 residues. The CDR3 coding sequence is TGTGCCAGCAGCCGTCTCGGGGGTCGGGAGACCCAGTACTTC. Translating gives CASSRLGGRETQYF.

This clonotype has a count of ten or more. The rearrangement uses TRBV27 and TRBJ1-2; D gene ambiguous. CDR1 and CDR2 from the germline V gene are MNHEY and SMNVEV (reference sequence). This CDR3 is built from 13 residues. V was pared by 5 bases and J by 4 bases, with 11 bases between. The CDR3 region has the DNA TGTGCCAGCAGTCCCGGGAGGGTCTATGGCTACACCTTC. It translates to CASSPGRVYGYTF.

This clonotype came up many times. The CDR3 DNA reads TGTGCCAGCAGCCCCTCGGTACTATTTGGGCTGTTTTTT. This gives the protein CASSPSVLFGLFF. The chain couples TRBV11-2 to TRBJ2-2; D is unresolved. The V end lost 5 bases, the J end lost 13 bases, and 17 bases lay between the germline ends. CDR3 size: 13 residues. Germline loops: CDR1 SGHAT, CDR2 FQNNGV.

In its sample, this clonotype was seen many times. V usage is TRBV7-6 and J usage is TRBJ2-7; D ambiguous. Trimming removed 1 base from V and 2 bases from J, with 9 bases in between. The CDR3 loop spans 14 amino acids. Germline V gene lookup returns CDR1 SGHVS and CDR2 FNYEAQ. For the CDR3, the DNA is TGTGCCAGCAGCTTAGGGACCGGGCCCTACGAGCAGTACTTC. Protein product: CASSLGTGPYEQYF. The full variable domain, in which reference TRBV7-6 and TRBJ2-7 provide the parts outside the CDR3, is GAGVSQSPRYKVTKRGQDVALRCDPISGHVSLYWYRQALGQGPEFLTYFNYEAQQDKSGLPNDRFSAERPEGSISTLTIQRTEQRDSAMYRCASSLGTGPYEQYFGPGTRLTVT.

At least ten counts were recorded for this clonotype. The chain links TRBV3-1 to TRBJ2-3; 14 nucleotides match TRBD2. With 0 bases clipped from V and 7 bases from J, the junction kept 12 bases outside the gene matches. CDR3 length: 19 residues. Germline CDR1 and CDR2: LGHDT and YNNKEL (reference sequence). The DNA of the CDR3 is TGTGCCAGCAGCCAAGATCCTCGGAGACTAGCGGGAGGGACCAATACGCAGTATTTT. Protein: CASSQDPRRLAGGTNTQYF.

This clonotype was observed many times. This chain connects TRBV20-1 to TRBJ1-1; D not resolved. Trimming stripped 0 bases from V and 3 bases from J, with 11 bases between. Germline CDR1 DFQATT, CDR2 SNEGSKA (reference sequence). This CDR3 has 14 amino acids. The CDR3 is CSARDQEYYTEAFF. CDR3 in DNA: TGCAGTGCTAGAGATCAGGAATATTACACTGAAGCTTTCTTT.

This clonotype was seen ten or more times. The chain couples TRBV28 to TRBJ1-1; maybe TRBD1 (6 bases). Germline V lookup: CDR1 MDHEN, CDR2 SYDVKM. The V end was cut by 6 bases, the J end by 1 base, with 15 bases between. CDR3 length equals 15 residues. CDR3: CASRRRGAGNTEAFF. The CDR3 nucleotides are TGTGCCAGCAGACGCCGGGGGGCGGGGAACACTGAAGCTTTCTTT. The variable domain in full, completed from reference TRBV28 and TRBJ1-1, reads DVKVTQSSRYLVKRTGEKVFLECVQDMDHENMFWYRQDPGLGLRLIYFSYDVKMKEKGDIPEGYSVSREKKERFSLILESASTNQTSMYLCASRRRGAGNTEAFFGQGTRLTVV.

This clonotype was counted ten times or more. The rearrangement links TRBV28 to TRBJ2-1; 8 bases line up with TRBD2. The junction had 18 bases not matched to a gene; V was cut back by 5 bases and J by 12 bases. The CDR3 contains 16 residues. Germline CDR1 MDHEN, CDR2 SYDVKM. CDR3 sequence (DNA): TGTGCCAGCAGTGCGTCGCCGGGACTAGGGATGGTGGGGCAGTTCTTC. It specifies CASSASPGLGMVGQFF.

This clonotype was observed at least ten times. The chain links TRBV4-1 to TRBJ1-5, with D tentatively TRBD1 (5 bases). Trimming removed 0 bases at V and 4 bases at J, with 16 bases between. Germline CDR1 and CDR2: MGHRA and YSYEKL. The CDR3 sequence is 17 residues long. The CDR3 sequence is CASSQDLVGSGNQPQHF. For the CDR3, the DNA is TGCGCCAGCAGCCAAGACTTGGTTGGGTCAGGGAATCAGCCCCAGCATTTT.

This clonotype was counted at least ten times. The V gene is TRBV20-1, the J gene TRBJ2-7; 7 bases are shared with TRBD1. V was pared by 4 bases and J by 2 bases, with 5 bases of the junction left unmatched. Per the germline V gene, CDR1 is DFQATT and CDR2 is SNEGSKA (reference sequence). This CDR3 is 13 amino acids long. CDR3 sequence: CSAIRQGPYEQYF. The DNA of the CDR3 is TGCAGTGCTATTAGACAGGGTCCCTACGAGCAGTACTTC.

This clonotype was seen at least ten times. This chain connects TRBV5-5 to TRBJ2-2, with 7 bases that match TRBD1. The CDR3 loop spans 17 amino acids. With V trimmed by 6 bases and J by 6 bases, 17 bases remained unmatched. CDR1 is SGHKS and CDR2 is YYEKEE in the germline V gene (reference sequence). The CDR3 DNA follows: TGTGCCAGCAATTTCTGGCAGGGGGTTAGATTACCCGGGGAGCTGTTTTTT. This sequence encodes CASNFWQGVRLPGELFF.

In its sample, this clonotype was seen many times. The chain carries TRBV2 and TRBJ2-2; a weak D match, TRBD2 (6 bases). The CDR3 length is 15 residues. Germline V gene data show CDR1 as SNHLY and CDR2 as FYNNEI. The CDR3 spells CAFRGLALNTGELFF. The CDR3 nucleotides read TGTGCTTTTCGTGGGCTAGCGTTGAACACCGGGGAGCTGTTTTTT. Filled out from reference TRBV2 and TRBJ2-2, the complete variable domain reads EPEVTQTPSHQVTQMGQEVILRCVPISNHLYFYWYRQILGQKVEFLVSFYNNEISEKSEIFDDQFSVERPDGSNFTLKIRSTKLEDSAMYFCAFRGLALNTGELFFGEGSRLTVL.